This T cell receptor beta chain was found in a study of blood T cell repertoires in COVID-19. The repertoire was sequenced with immunoSEQ multiplex PCR; TCRdb's copy has only in-frame clones and lacks some. Of fewer than 350,000 clones in the sample, 87% are singletons; the top ten hold 9.9%. The germline V and J ends were trimmed by 4 bases and 9 bases, with 7 bases remaining between them. Germline assignment: CDR1 MDHEN and CDR2 SYDVKM. The CDR3 contains 11 residues. Recruited during active infection, patients (from Seattle) were subsequently followed longitudinally. The receptor's source is a man aged 30 to 39 with COVID-19, enrolled during active disease. The sequenced material came from peripheral blood. The V and J genes are TRBV28 and TRBJ2-1, with D unresolved. This chain's CDR3 is CASSSPFEQFF. The CDR3 DNA is TGTGCCAGCAGTTCCCCCTTTGAGCAGTTCTTC.